Listed below are T cell receptor beta chains from one sample, sequenced in a study of T cells in Graves' hyperthyroidism and ophthalmopathy. TCRdb re-called the multiplex PCR reads through MiXCR, storing one row per CDR3 protein. In the table there are about 300,000 distinct CDR3 sequences, 15% to 20% of which are singletons. The sequenced sample was blood. These receptors were collected from a man aged 25-45 years with Graves' hyperthyroidism. The CDR3 runs from the conserved cysteine through the conserved F or W. D genes are given only for firm matches. Size is omitted from some rows. Given values are once, few, many or a class for expanded clones.

NA | TRBJ2-1 | 16 | TRBD2 | TRBV19 | CASSIGTGGSYNEQFF | TGTGCCAGTAGTATAGGCACGGGAGGTTCCTACAATGAGCAGTTCTTC
NA | TRBJ1-2 | 15 | NA | TRBV3-1 | CASSQGLGRTYGYTF | TGTGCCAGCAGCCAGGGTCTCGGACGGACCTATGGCTACACCTTC
many | TRBJ2-1 | 15 | TRBD1 | TRBV13 | CASSRKGAPRNEQFF | TGTGCCAGCAGTCGGAAGGGGGCGCCACGAAATGAGCAGTTCTTC
few | TRBJ2-5 | 16 | TRBD2 | TRBV3-1 | CASSQLGNSGTETQYF | TGTGCCAGCAGCCAACTTGGGAATAGCGGGACGGAGACCCAGTACTTC
few | TRBJ2-1 | 14 | NA | TRBV11-3 | CASSRRGPYNEQFF | TGTGCCAGCAGCCGTCGTGGTCCGTACAATGAGCAGTTCTTC
many | TRBJ2-1 | 14 | NA | TRBV12-3/TRBV12-4 | CASSLRGGGNEQFF | TGTGCCAGCAGTTTACGGGGAGGCGGGAATGAGCAGTTCTTC
many | TRBJ2-1 | 16 | TRBD2 | TRBV2 | CASLRRERELGNEQFF | TGTGCCAGCCTAAGGCGGGAGCGGGAGTTGGGGAATGAGCAGTTCTTC
NA | TRBJ1-4 | 15 | NA | TRBV6-1 | CASSRQGTTNEKLFF | TGTGCCAGCAGTAGGCAGGGCACAACTAATGAAAAACTGTTTTTT
many | TRBJ2-1 | 16 | NA | TRBV7-9 | CASSSGGAGPLSEQFF | TGTGCCAGCAGCTCTGGCGGGGCAGGACCACTCAGTGAGCAGTTCTTC
NA | TRBJ1-4 | 14 | NA | TRBV5-5 | CASREEGPTTKLFF | TGTGCCAGCAGGGAGGAGGGACCAACCACAAAACTGTTTTTT
NA | TRBJ2-7 | 16 | NA | TRBV5-5 | CASSSTPGHLSYEQYF | TGTGCCAGCAGCTCAACCCCGGGACACCTCTCCTACGAGCAGTACTTC
NA | TRBJ1-1 | 14 | NA | TRBV19 | CASSSYLGGAEAFF | TGTGCCAGTAGTTCCTACCTGGGGGGGGCTGAAGCTTTCTTT
NA | TRBJ2-1 | 14 | TRBD1 | TRBV7-8 | CASNSRTGLNEQFF | TGTGCCAGCAACTCACGGACAGGGCTCAATGAGCAGTTCTTC
many | TRBJ2-7 | 14 | TRBD2 | TRBV30 | CAWSSKGLTYEQYF | TGTGCCTGGAGTTCTAAGGGACTAACCTACGAGCAGTACTTC
many | TRBJ2-7 | 12 | NA | TRBV28 | CASSLPDYEQYF | TGTGCCAGCAGTTTGCCCGATTACGAGCAGTACTTC
NA | TRBJ1-1 | 15 | TRBD1 | TRBV18 | CASSPTQGADTEAFF | TGTGCCAGCTCACCAACACAGGGGGCAGACACTGAAGCTTTCTTT
many | TRBJ1-2 | 15 | TRBD1 | TRBV6-1 | CASIRREGAGDGYTF | TGTGCCAGCATCCGCAGGGAGGGGGCAGGTGATGGCTACACCTTC
many | TRBJ2-7 | 15 | TRBD1 | TRBV9 | CASSVTGASLEEQYF | TGTGCCAGCAGCGTCACAGGGGCGAGCCTTGAAGAGCAGTACTTC
few | TRBJ2-1 | 15 | NA | TRBV5-5 | CASRGTGGSYNEQFF | TGTGCCAGCAGGGGGACTGGGGGCTCCTACAATGAGCAGTTCTTC
many | TRBJ1-1 | 14 | TRBD1 | TRBV28 | CASSRTGGNTEAFF | TGTGCCAGCAGTAGGACAGGGGGTAACACTGAAGCTTTCTTT